The clone carrying this T cell receptor (beta chain) is a singleton in its sample. Its target is not known. This specimen belongs to a study of T cell responses to AZD1222 COVID-19 vaccine. Study-wide results and limits: Spike-specific TCRs gained breadth and depth after people received two AZD1222 doses. No day 14 peak samples; only post-peak repertoires were characterized. Clonal diversity was possibly underestimated, and white British individuals and females predominated among donors.

The CDR3 contains 18 residues. The V gene end was trimmed by 3 bases and the J gene end by 7 bases; junction bases not matched to a gene: 18. CDR1 is SGDLS, CDR2 YYNGEE, per germline. Clones were read by immunoSEQ multiplex PCR, and TCRdb kept only the in-frame ones, dropping some. The sample shows 130,000 or so clones, about 86% of them seen only once. The sequence came from an adult in good health. The source material was peripheral blood, sampled on day 0 of AZD1222 vaccination. The chain combines TRBV9 with TRBJ2-2, with TRBD1 identical over 7 bases. The CDR3 nucleotides are TGTGCCAGCAGCGCCGTAGACAGGGCGGTCGATTTTCGCGGGGAGCTGTTTTTT. This encodes CASSAVDRAVDFRGELFF.